This TCR beta chain derives from a study of T cell changes during pregnancy in multiple sclerosis. Profiled with immunoSEQ multiplex PCR; TCRdb holds only in-frame clones, not every one. The sample has 45,000 to 50,000 clones, 92% seen once; the top ten hold about 0.41%. The length of the CDR3 is 14 residues. The germline V gene has CDR1 SGHNT and CDR2 YENEEA. V was pared by 3 bases and J by 3 bases, with 4 bases of the junction left unmatched. Sequences were derived from CD4+ T cells from peripheral blood mononuclear cells, sampled in the second trimester of pregnancy. The chain employs TRBV11-3 and TRBJ2-5, with 7 bases fitting TRBD1. The receptor was derived from a female donor in good health, enrolled as a control in a pregnancy study. The CDR3 sequence is CASSLGQIEETQYF. In nucleotides, the CDR3 is TGTGCCAGCAGCTTGGGACAGATTGAAGAGACCCAGTACTTC. Complete variable domain (other parts from reference TRBV11-3 and TRBJ2-5): EAGVVQSPRYKIIEKKQPVAFWCNPISGHNTLYWYLQNLGQGPELLIRYENEEAVDDSQLPKDRFSAERLKGVDSTLKIQPAELGDSAVYLCASSLGQIEETQYFGPGTRLLVL.